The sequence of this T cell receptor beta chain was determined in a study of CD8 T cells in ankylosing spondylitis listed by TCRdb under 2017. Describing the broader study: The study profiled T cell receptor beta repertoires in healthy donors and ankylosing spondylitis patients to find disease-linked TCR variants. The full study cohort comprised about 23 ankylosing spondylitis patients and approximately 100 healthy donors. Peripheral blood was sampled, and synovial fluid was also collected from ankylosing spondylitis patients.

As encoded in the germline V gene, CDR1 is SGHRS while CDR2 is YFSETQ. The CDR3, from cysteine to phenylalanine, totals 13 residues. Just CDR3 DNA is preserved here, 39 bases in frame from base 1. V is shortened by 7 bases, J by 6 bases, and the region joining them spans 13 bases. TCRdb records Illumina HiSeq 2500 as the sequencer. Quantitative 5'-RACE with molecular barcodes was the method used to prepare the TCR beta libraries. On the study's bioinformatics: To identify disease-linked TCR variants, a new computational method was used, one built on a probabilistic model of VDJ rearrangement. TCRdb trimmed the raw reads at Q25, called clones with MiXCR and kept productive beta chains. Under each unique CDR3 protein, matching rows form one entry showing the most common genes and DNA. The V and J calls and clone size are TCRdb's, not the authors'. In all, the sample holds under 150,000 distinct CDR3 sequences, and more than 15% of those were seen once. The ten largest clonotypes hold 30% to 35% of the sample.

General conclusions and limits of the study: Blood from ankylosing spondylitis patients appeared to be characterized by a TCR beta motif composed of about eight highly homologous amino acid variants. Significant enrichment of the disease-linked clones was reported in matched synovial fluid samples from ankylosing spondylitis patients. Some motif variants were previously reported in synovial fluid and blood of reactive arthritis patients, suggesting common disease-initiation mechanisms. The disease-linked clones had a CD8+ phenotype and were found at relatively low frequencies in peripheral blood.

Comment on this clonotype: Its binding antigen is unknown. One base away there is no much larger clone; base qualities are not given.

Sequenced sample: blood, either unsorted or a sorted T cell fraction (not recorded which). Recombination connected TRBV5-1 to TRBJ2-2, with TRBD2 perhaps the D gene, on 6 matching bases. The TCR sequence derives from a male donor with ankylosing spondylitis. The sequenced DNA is TGCGCCAGCTCATCAGGAGGGGCCGGGGAGCTGTTTTTT. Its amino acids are CASSSGGAGELFF. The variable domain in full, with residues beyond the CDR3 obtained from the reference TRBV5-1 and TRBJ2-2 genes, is KAGVTQTPRYLIKTRGQQVTLSCSPISGHRSVSWYQQTPGQGLQFLFEYFSETQRNKGNFPGRFSGRQFSNSRSEMNVSTLELGDSALYLCASSSGGAGELFFGEGSRLTVL.